Below are 18 T cell receptor beta chains sequenced from a single sample in a study of blood T cell repertoires in COVID-19. The method was immunoSEQ multiplex PCR; TCRdb's version includes in-frame clones alone and lacks a portion of them. This table has 200,000 to 300,000 clones, roughly four fifths appearing once. Sequenced sample: peripheral blood. The receptors come from a woman aged 55-70 years with active or convalescent COVID-19.

The chain uses TRBV5-1 and TRBJ2-4, with TRBD2 matching over 8 bases. The CDR3 spans 14 residues. Trimming took 4 bases from V and 8 from J; bases not matched to a gene: 8. Per germline, CDR1 SGHRS and CDR2 YFSETQ. CDR3 DNA: TGCGCCAGCAGCCCAGGGACTAGTGGTCACATTCAGTACTTC. It codes for CASSPGTSGHIQYF.

This clone was recorded a few times. DNA of the CDR3: TGTGCCAGCACCAACGGAGGGCTCGGATCACCCCTCCACTTT. This translates into CASTNGGLGSPLHF. The chain joins TRBV6-5 to TRBJ1-6; D is ambiguous. Germline V gene lookup returns CDR1 MNHEY and CDR2 SVGAGI. The CDR3 has 14 residues. V lost 7 bases and J lost 10, with 17 bases in between.

This clone was found a few times. The same CDR3 arises from other DNA sequences in this sample as well. This rearrangement joins TRBV7-2 to TRBJ2-1; D unresolved. Germline CDR1 is SGHTA and CDR2 is FQGNSA. The V end was cut by 0 bases, the J end by 6 bases, with 6 bases between. This CDR3 is 13 amino acids long. The CDR3 reads CASSLARLNEQFF. In nucleotides, the CDR3 is TGTGCCAGCAGCTTAGCTCGACTCAATGAGCAGTTCTTC.

DNA of the CDR3: TGTGCCAGTAGTTCAAGTTTACCCGGTGAAGCTTTCTTT. The encoded protein is CASSSSLPGEAFF. This sequence joins TRBV19 and TRBJ1-1; D ambiguous. The CDR3 has 13 residues. V gave up 5 bases and J gave up 7 bases, with 14 bases separating them. CDR1 LNHDA and CDR2 SQIVND come from the germline V gene (reference sequence).

The rearrangement uses TRBV5-1 and TRBJ2-2; possible D gene TRBD2, 7 bases. Germline loops: CDR1 SGHRS, CDR2 YFSETQ. The CDR3 extends over 17 amino acids. V was shortened by 2 bases and J by 4 bases, with 18 bases between the two germline ends. CDR3: CASSFPGGEQGTGELFF. CDR3 sequence (DNA): TGCGCCAGCAGCTTTCCGGGGGGCGAACAGGGCACCGGGGAGCTGTTTTTT.

The chain employs TRBV11-2 and TRBJ1-2; 8 bases line up with TRBD1. Looked up from germline, CDR1 is SGHAT and CDR2 is FQNNGV. This CDR3 spans 13 amino acids. The V and J ends lost 7 bases and 7 bases, in that order; junction bases with no gene match: 8. The CDR3 region has the DNA TGTGCCAGCACCGTAGACAGGGGACCTGGCTACACCTTC. Translating gives CASTVDRGPGYTF.

The chain is built from TRBV6-5 and TRBJ1-2; D remains ambiguous. Trimming pared 5 bases from V and 8 bases from J, leaving 21 bases between. The CDR3 sequence is 15 residues long. Germline V gene sequence: CDR1 MNHEY, CDR2 SVGAGI. The CDR3 DNA reads TGTGCCAGCAGTCACCAAGTGACCCCCGGGTACGGCTACACCTTC. Translated, it gives CASSHQVTPGYGYTF.

This clone was detected once. This chain joins TRBV12-3 or TRBV12-4 and TRBJ1-4, with D hard to call. V was clipped by 6 bases and J by 7 bases, with 12 bases between them. The CDR3 is 13 residues long. The CDR3 DNA follows: TGTGCCAGCAGAAATTATACGGTTGAAAAACTGTTTTTT. Residues: CASRNYTVEKLFF.

The CDR3 region is CASSETTGTGALEPLHF. In DNA form, the CDR3 reads TGCGCCAGCAGTGAGACCACCGGGACAGGGGCTCTCGAACCCCTCCACTTT. This chain links TRBV10-1 with TRBJ1-6, with TRBD1 matching over 10 bases. J lost 12 bases, V lost 2 bases, and 13 bases had no gene match. CDR1 is WNHNN, CDR2 SYGVQD, per germline (reference sequence). This CDR3 has 17 residues.

Concerning this clone itself: Different DNA sequences within this sample yield the same CDR3. The CDR3 sequence: CASSLETGGGTEAFF. The CDR3 DNA reads as TGCGCCAGCAGCTTGGAGACAGGGGGTGGCACTGAAGCTTTCTTT. The chain recombines TRBV5-1 with TRBJ1-1; 9 bases line up with TRBD1. From germline, CDR1 is SGHRS and CDR2 YFSETQ. The junction had 4 bases not matched to a gene; V was cut back by 0 bases and J by 4 bases. This CDR3 has 15 amino acids. The complete variable domain, with remaining parts taken from reference TRBV5-1 and TRBJ1-1, reads KAGVTQTPRYLIKTRGQQVTLSCSPISGHRSVSWYQQTPGQGLQFLFEYFSETQRNKGNFPGRFSGRQFSNSRSEMNVSTLELGDSALYLCASSLETGGGTEAFFGQGTRLTVV.

The V gene is TRBV30, the J gene TRBJ1-1; D remains ambiguous. The CDR3 is 13 residues long. The V gene lost 2 bases and the J gene lost 6 bases, with 13 bases spanning the gap. The germline CDR1 and CDR2 sequences are GTSNPN and SVGIG (reference sequence). The DNA for the CDR3 is TGTGCCTGGAGTTTTAGACCCGCGGCTGAAGCTTTCTTT. Its translation is CAWSFRPAAEAFF.

The chain combines TRBV9 with TRBJ1-5; 7 bases are a match to TRBD1. J lost 2 bases, V lost 4 bases, and 3 bases had no gene match. This CDR3 spans 14 amino acids. Germline CDR1 SGDLS, CDR2 YYNGEE. The CDR3 is CASSLTGGNQPQHF. The CDR3 DNA reads TGTGCCAGCAGCCTAACAGGGGGCAATCAGCCCCAGCATTTT.

This clone appeared a single time. This chain connects TRBV19 to TRBJ2-2; 7 bases are a match to TRBD1. V was pared by 0 bases and J by 4 bases, with 8 bases of the junction left unmatched. The CDR3 loop spans 17 amino acids. CDR1 is LNHDA, CDR2 SQIVND, per germline (reference sequence). The chain's CDR3 is CASSIDAQGRGTGELFF. CDR3 DNA sequence: TGTGCCAGTAGTATAGATGCACAGGGGCGCGGCACCGGGGAGCTGTTTTTT.

The V and J genes are TRBV5-1 and TRBJ2-7; the match to TRBD2 covers 8 bases. The germline gives CDR1 SGHRS, CDR2 YFSETQ. The CDR3 is made up of 16 amino acids. V gave up 3 bases and J gave up 1 base; unmatched junction bases: 9. In nucleotides, the CDR3 is TGCGCCAGCAGCTCCCTTGCTCGGGGGGGGTCCTACGAGCAGTACTTC. It codes for CASSSLARGGSYEQYF.

The chain joins TRBV18 to TRBJ1-4; no firm D call. V was pared by 3 bases and J by 2 bases, with 7 bases between. Germline V gene data show CDR1 as KGHSH and CDR2 as LQKENI. The CDR3 has 14 residues. In DNA, the CDR3 is TGTGCCAGCTCACCGGGCAGTACTAATGAAAAACTGTTTTTT. This gives the protein CASSPGSTNEKLFF.

The chain combines TRBV18 with TRBJ1-4, with 8 positions matching TRBD1. The CDR3 has 14 amino acids. CDR1 KGHSH and CDR2 LQKENI come from the germline V gene. J gave up 5 bases and V 4 bases, and 3 bases lay outside the gene matches. The CDR3 coding sequence is TGTGCCAGCTCACGAGGGACAGGCAATGAAAAACTGTTTTTT. It codes for CASSRGTGNEKLFF.

The rearrangement links TRBV20-1 to TRBJ2-1; TRBD2 might be the D (5 bases). Trimming took 3 bases from V and 5 from J, leaving 8 bases between them. Per the germline V gene, CDR1 is DFQATT and CDR2 is SNEGSKA (reference sequence). The CDR3 has 12 amino acids. The CDR3 DNA follows: TGCAGTGCTAGTTGGAGGAACAATGAGCAGTTCTTC. The encoded protein is CSASWRNNEQFF.

Concerning this clone itself: In the same sample, other DNA sequences code for this CDR3. This chain uses TRBV7-9 with TRBJ2-7; 8 bases match TRBD1. V was pared by 3 bases and J by 6 bases, with 1 base of the junction left unmatched. The CDR3 loop spans 12 amino acids. Looked up from germline, CDR1 is SEHNR and CDR2 is FQNEAQ (reference sequence). CDR3 DNA: TGTGCCAGCAGCTTCGGGACAGGCGAGCAGTACTTC. It yields the protein CASSFGTGEQYF.